The present T cell receptor (beta chain) was sequenced within a study of T cell repertoires in cytomegalovirus infection. About the study: CMV infection and matching HLA type were both indicated by public TCR beta signatures. Regarding the study as a whole: CMV-specific TCR beta clonotypes restricted by HLA-C dominated the ex vivo response.

TCRdb itself ran the reads through MiXCR, one entry per CDR3 protein. The profile shows under 350,000 distinct CDR3 sequences, 9.5% of them singletons. Of note for this clonotype: Its antigen remains unknown.

Per germline, CDR1 SGDLS and CDR2 YYNGEE. The CDR3 loop spans 17 amino acids. The junction had 13 bases not matched to a gene; V was cut back by 4 bases and J by 9 bases. This receptor was identified in a human donor in good health (CMV status not recorded). Some clones in this sample may be carry-over from other donors' samples. Sequencing input: PBMCs. The chain recombines TRBV9 with TRBJ2-1; 13 bases map to TRBD2. CDR3 loop: CASSTELAGGSLGEQFF. In DNA form, the CDR3 reads TGTGCCAGCAGCACCGAACTAGCGGGGGGGTCCCTTGGTGAGCAGTTCTTC. Drawing the rest from reference TRBV9 and TRBJ2-1, the complete variable domain is DSGVTQTPKHLITATGQRVTLRCSPRSGDLSVYWYQQSLDQGLQFLIQYYNGEERAKGNILERFSAQQFPDLHSELNLSSLELGDSALYFCASSTELAGGSLGEQFFGPGTRLTVL.